This T cell receptor beta chain originates from a study of T cell responses to AZD1222 COVID-19 vaccine. To note about this clone: What it binds is unknown.

Sequenced by immunoSEQ multiplex PCR; TCRdb stores in-frame clones only, minus some. The sample shows about 110,000 clones, 70% to 90% of them seen only once. This CDR3 has 15 amino acids. Germline assignment: CDR1 SGHNT and CDR2 YYREEE (reference sequence). V lost 4 bases, J lost 14 bases, and 11 bases stayed unmatched. The study, taken as a whole, reports: Researchers took repertoire samples only after the peak T cell response had come.

The material sequenced was peripheral blood, taken 28 days after the second AZD1222 dose. The chain employs TRBV5-4 and TRBJ1-6, with 11 bases fitting TRBD1. The sequence was obtained from an adult who received the AZD1222 COVID-19 vaccine. CDR3 nucleotides: TGTGCCAGCAGCCCCGGCCTGGACAGGGGGCGTTCCCTCCACTTT. Residues: CASSPGLDRGRSLHF.